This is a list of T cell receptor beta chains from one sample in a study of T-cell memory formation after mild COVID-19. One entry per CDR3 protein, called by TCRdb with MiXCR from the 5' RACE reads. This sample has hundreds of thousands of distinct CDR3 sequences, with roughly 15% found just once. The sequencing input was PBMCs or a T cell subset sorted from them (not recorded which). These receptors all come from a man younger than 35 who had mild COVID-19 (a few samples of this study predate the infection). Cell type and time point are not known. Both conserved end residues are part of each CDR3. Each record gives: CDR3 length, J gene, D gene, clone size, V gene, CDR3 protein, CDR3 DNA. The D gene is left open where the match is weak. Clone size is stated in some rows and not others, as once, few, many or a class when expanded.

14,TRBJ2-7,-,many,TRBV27,CASSFLSQGTEQYF,TGTGCCAGCAGTTTCCTCTCACAGGGAACGGAGCAGTACTTC
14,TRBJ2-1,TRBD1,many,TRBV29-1,CSVERDRGFHEQFF,TGCAGCGTTGAGCGGGACAGGGGTTTTCATGAGCAGTTCTTC
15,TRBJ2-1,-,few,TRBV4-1,CASSLVGFSYNEQFF,TGCGCCAGCAGCCTTGTGGGCTTTTCCTACAATGAGCAGTTCTTC
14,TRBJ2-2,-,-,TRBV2,CASMGVAYTGELFF,TGTGCCAGCATGGGGGTCGCGTACACCGGGGAGCTGTTTTTT
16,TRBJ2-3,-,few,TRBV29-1,CSVGSELGSSEYTQYF,TGCAGCGTTGGCTCTGAGTTAGGGTCGTCGGAATATACGCAGTATTTT
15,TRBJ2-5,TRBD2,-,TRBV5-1,CASSQTSGARETQYF,TGCGCCAGCAGCCAGACTAGCGGGGCACGCGAGACCCAGTACTTC
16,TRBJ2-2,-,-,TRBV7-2,CASSLSRGVGTGELFF,TGTGCCAGCAGCTTATCGCGCGGGGTGGGCACCGGGGAGCTGTTTTTT
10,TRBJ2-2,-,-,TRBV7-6,CASIKAKLFF,TGTGCCAGCATAAAAGCTAAGCTGTTTTTT
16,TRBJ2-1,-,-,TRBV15,CATSTARDLLYNEQFF,TGTGCCACCAGCACCGCAAGGGACCTACTTTACAATGAGCAGTTCTTC
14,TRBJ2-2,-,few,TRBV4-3,CASSQPQGSGELFF,TGCGCCAGCAGCCAACCCCAAGGATCCGGGGAGCTGTTTTTT
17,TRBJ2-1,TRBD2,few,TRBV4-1,CASSRRSGGAVGNEQFF,TGCGCCAGCAGCCGAAGATCGGGGGGGGCAGTGGGAAATGAGCAGTTCTTC
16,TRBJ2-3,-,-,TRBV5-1,CASSFETGVLRGTQYF,TGCGCCAGCAGCTTCGAAACGGGGGTCCTTCGTGGGACGCAGTATTTT
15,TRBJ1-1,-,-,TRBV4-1,CASSQDHRRGLEAFF,TGCGCCAGCAGCCAAGACCACAGGCGTGGGTTAGAAGCTTTCTTT
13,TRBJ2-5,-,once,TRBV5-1,CASSATSGETQYF,TGCGCCAGCAGCGCCACTAGTGGGGAGACCCAGTACTTC
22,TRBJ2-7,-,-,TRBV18,CASSPKIRVLGEGVPATREQYF,TGTGCCAGCTCACCAAAAATTCGCGTATTGGGGGAAGGGGTACCCGCTACGAGGGAGCAGTACTTC
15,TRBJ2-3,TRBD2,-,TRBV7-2,CASRPAGGPTDTQYF,TGTGCCAGCAGACCAGCGGGGGGGCCCACAGATACGCAGTATTTT
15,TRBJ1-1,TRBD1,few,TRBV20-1,CSARAPGQMNTEAFF,TGCAGTGCTAGAGCCCCGGGACAGATGAACACTGAAGCTTTCTTT
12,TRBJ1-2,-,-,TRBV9,CASSPIGVGYTF,TGTGCCAGCAGCCCAATCGGGGTTGGCTACACCTTC
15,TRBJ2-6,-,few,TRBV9,CASSVAQGLANVLTF,TGTGCCAGCAGCGTAGCTCAAGGTTTGGCCAACGTCCTGACTTTC
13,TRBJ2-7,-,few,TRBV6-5,CASLGGAGGEQYF,TGTGCCAGCCTTGGAGGAGCCGGCGGAGAGCAGTACTTC
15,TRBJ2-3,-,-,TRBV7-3,CASSQLPESTDTQYF,TGTGCCAGCAGCCAGCTACCCGAAAGCACAGATACGCAGTATTTT
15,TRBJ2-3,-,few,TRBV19,CASSALGLLRDTQYF,TGTGCCAGTAGTGCCCTCGGGCTTTTGAGGGATACGCAGTATTTT
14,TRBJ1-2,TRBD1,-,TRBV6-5,CASSYSTGMGGYTF,TGTGCCAGCAGTTACTCGACAGGGATGGGTGGCTACACCTTC
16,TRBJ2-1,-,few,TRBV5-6,CASKSGLTTPYNEQFF,TGTGCCAGCAAAAGTGGTCTCACGACTCCCTACAATGAGCAGTTCTTC
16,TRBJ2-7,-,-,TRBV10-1,CASSESAGAGVYEQYF,TGCGCCAGCAGTGAGTCGGCAGGGGCGGGCGTCTACGAGCAGTACTTC
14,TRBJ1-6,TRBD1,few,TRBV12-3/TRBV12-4,CASKLGTGGTTLHF,TGTGCCAGCAAATTGGGGACAGGGGGTACCACCCTCCACTTT
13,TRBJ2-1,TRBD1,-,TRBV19,CASTGTGGYEQFF,TGTGCCAGCACCGGGACAGGGGGCTATGAGCAGTTCTTC
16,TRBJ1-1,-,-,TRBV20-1,CSARPRLGGGNTEAFF,TGCAGTGCTAGACCCCGTTTGGGGGGGGGTAACACTGAAGCTTTCTTT
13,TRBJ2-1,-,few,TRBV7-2,CASSLTVGGEQFF,TGTGCCAGCAGCTTGACGGTAGGGGGTGAGCAGTTCTTC
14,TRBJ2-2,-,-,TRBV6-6,CASRSNQGSGELFF,TGTGCCAGCAGATCCAATCAGGGATCCGGGGAGCTGTTTTTT
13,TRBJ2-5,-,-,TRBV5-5,CASSPWDFETQYF,TGTGCCAGCAGCCCGTGGGACTTTGAGACCCAGTACTTC
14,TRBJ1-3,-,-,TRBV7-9,CAGKIIGSGNTIYF,TGTGCCGGGAAGATAATCGGCTCTGGAAACACCATATATTTT